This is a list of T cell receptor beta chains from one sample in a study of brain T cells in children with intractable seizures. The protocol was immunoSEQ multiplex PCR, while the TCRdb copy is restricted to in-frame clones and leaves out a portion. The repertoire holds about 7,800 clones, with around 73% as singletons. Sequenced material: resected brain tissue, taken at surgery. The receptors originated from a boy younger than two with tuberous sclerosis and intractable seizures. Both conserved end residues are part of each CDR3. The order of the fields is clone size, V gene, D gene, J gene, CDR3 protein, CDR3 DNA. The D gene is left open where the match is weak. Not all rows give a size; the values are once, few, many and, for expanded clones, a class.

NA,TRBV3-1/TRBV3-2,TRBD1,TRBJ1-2,CASSQEGTGYGYTF,TGTGCCAGCAGCCAAGAGGGGACAGGGTATGGCTACACCTTC
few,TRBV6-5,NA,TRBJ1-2,CASRGVYGYTF,TGTGCCAGCAGGGGCGTCTATGGCTACACCTTC
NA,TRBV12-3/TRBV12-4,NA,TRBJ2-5,CASSLAQETQYF,TGTGCCAGCAGTTTAGCGCAAGAGACCCAGTACTTC
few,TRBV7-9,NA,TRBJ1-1,CASSVRRMNTEAFF,TGTGCCAGCAGCGTACGGAGGATGAACACTGAAGCTTTCTTT
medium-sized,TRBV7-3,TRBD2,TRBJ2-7,CASSPLAGGRDEQYF,TGTGCCAGCAGCCCGTTAGCGGGAGGTCGGGACGAGCAGTACTTC
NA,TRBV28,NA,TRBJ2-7,CASGTRDGSGEQYF,TGTGCCAGCGGGACTCGAGACGGGTCGGGAGAGCAGTACTTC
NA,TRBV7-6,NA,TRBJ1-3,CASSLAVGYTIYF,TGTGCCAGCAGCTTAGCGGTGGGATACACCATATATTTT
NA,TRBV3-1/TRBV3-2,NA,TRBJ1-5,CASSQTRGNQPQHF,TGTGCCAGCAGCCAGACGCGGGGCAATCAGCCCCAGCATTTT
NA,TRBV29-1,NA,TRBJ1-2,CSVEDWGGGYTF,TGCAGCGTTGAAGACTGGGGGGGCGGCTACACCTTC
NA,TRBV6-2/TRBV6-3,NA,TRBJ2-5,CASSPLSDRQETQYF,TGTGCCAGCAGTCCCCTCAGTGACAGGCAAGAGACCCAGTACTTC
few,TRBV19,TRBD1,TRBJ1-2,CASSKPAAGGGYTF,TGTGCCAGTAGCAAACCCGCGGCAGGGGGCGGCTACACCTTC
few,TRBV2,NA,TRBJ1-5,CASGGRVDGNQPQHF,TGTGCCAGCGGGGGCAGGGTTGACGGCAATCAGCCCCAGCATTTT
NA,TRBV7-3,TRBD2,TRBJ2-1,CASSVSGGSYNEQFF,TGTGCCAGCAGCGTTAGCGGGGGCTCGTACAATGAGCAGTTCTTC
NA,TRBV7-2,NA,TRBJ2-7,CASSTGNLGGEQYF,TGTGCCAGCAGCACGGGAAATCTCGGGGGCGAGCAGTACTTC
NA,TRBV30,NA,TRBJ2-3,CAWRQDSTDTQYF,TGTGCCTGGAGACAGGACAGCACAGATACGCAGTATTTT
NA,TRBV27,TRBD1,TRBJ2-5,CASSLTGVRETQYF,TGTGCCAGCAGTTTGACAGGGGTTCGAGAGACCCAGTACTTC
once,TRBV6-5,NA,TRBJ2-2,CASRGTLMTGELFF,TGTGCCAGCAGGGGGACACTGATGACCGGGGAGCTGTTTTTT
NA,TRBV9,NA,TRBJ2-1,CASSVVGISYNEQFF,TGTGCCAGCAGCGTAGTAGGAATCAGTTACAATGAGCAGTTCTTC
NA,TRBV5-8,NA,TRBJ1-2,CASSLGANYGYTF,TGTGCCAGCAGCCTAGGTGCTAACTATGGCTACACCTTC
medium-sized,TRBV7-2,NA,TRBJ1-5,CASSLVSGNSNQPQHF,TGTGCCAGCAGCTTAGTAAGTGGGAATAGCAATCAGCCCCAGCATTTT
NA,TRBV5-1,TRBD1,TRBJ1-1,CASSVGTGRGSTEAFF,TGCGCCAGCAGCGTCGGGACAGGGAGGGGAAGCACTGAAGCTTTCTTT
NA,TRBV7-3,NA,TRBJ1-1,CASSLEGTTEAFF,TGTGCCAGCAGCTTGGAGGGAACAACTGAAGCTTTCTTT
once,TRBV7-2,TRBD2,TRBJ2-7,CASSEVAGDSYEQYF,TGTGCCAGCAGCGAAGTAGCGGGGGACTCCTACGAGCAGTACTTC
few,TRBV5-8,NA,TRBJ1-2,CASSLAPGTYGYTF,TGTGCCAGCAGCTTGGCCCCGGGAACCTATGGCTACACCTTC
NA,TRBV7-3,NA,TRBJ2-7,CASSLTGGISYEQYF,TGTGCCAGCAGCCTCACGGGCGGGATATCCTACGAGCAGTACTTC
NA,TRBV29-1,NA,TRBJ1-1,CSVLTLELNTEAFF,TGCAGCGTTTTGACACTAGAACTGAACACTGAAGCTTTCTTT
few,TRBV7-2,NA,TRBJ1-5,CASSYTYNQPQHF,TGTGCCAGCAGCTACACGTACAATCAGCCCCAGCATTTT
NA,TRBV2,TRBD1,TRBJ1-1,CAIQGGTEAFF,TGTGCCATCCAGGGGGGCACTGAAGCTTTCTTT
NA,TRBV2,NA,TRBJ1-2,CASSEGGGGYGYTF,TGTGCCAGCAGTGAAGGAGGCGGCGGATATGGCTACACCTTC
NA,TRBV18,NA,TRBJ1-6,CASSPQSSYNSPLHF,TGTGCCAGCTCACCACAGAGCTCCTATAATTCACCCCTCCACTTT
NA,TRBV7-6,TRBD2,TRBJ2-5,CASSPATTSGGAWETQYF,TGTGCCAGCAGCCCCGCTACTACTAGCGGGGGGGCGTGGGAGACCCAGTACTTC
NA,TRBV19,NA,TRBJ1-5,CASSIVEAGQPQHF,TGTGCCAGTAGTATAGTCGAAGCGGGTCAGCCCCAGCATTTT
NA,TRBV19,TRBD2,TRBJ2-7,CASSRGLVTYEQYF,TGTGCCAGTAGTAGAGGACTAGTGACCTACGAGCAGTACTTC
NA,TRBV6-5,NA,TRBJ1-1,CASRDQIEAFF,TGTGCCAGCAGGGACCAAATTGAAGCTTTCTTT
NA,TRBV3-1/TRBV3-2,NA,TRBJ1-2,CASSQRQLGGYTF,TGTGCCAGCAGCCAGAGGCAGCTCGGGGGCTACACCTTC
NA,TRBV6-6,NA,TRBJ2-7,CASGAEQYF,TGTGCCAGCGGGGCCGAGCAGTACTTC
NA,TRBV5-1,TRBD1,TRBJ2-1,CASSVQGIEQFF,TGCGCCAGCAGCGTACAGGGGATCGAGCAGTTCTTC
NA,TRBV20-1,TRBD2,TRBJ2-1,CSASWTSYPSYNEQFF,TGCAGTGCTAGTTGGACTAGCTATCCTTCCTACAATGAGCAGTTCTTC
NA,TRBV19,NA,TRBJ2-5,CASSIGGQSQETQYF,TGTGCCAGTAGTATCGGTGGGCAGTCACAAGAGACCCAGTACTTC
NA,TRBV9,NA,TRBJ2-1,CASSVGRASNEQFF,TGTGCCAGCAGCGTAGGCAGGGCAAGCAATGAGCAGTTCTTC
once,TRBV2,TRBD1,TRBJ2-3,CASGDRGHSDTQYF,TGTGCCAGCGGGGACAGGGGGCACTCAGATACGCAGTATTTT
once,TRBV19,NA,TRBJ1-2,CASTTVTANYGYTF,TGTGCCAGTACCACCGTGACAGCTAACTATGGCTACACCTTC
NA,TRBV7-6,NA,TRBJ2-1,CASSLVARAGSYNEQFF,TGTGCCAGCAGCTTAGTTGCCAGGGCGGGCTCCTACAATGAGCAGTTCTTC
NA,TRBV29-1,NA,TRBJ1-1,CSVGGRGWTEAFF,TGCAGCGTTGGGGGCAGGGGATGGACTGAAGCTTTCTTT
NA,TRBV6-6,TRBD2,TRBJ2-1,CAIRTSGLNEQFF,TGTGCCATCAGGACTAGCGGCTTGAATGAGCAGTTCTTC
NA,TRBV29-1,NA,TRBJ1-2,CSVRVGGGYTF,TGCAGCGTCAGGGTTGGCGGGGGCTACACCTTC